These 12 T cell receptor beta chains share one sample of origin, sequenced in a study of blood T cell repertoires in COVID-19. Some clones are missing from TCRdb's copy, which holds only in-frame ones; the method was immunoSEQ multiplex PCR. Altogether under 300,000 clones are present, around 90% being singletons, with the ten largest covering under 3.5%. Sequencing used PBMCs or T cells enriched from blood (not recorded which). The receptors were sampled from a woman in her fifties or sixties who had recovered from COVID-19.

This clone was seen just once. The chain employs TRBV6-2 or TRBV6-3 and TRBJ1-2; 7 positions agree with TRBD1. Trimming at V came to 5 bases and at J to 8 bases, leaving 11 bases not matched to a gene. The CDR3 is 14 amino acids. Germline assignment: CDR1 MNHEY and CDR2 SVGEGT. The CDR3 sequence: CASSDNNRGRGYTF. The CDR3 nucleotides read TGTGCCAGCAGTGATAACAACAGGGGCAGAGGCTACACCTTC.

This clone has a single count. Here the CDR3 DNA reads TGTGCCAGTAGTTATGCCCTAAGCGGGAGGGCCCTGGATGAGCAGTTCTTC. The encoded protein is CASSYALSGRALDEQFF. The V and J genes are TRBV19 and TRBJ2-1; 10 bases are shared with TRBD2. This CDR3 is 17 amino acids long. From germline, CDR1 is LNHDA and CDR2 SQIVND (reference sequence). V lost 5 bases, J lost 8 bases, and 15 bases stayed unmatched.

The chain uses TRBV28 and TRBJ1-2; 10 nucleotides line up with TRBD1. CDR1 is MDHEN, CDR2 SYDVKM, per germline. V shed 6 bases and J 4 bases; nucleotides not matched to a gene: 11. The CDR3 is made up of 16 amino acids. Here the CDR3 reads CASSPAVGQGGYGYTF. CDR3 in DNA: TGTGCCAGCAGCCCGGCCGTCGGACAGGGGGGCTATGGCTACACCTTC.

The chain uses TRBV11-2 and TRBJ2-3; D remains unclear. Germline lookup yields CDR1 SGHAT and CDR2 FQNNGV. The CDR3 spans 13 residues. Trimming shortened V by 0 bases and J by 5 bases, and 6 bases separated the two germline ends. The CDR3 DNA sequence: TGTGCCAGCAGCTTAGATCTAGGAGATACGCAGTATTTT. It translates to CASSLDLGDTQYF. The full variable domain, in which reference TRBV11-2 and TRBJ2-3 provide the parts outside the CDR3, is EAGVAQSPRYKIIEKRQSVAFWCNPISGHATLYWYQQILGQGPKLLIQFQNNGVVDDSQLPKDRFSAERLKGVDSTLKIQPAKLEDSAVYLCASSLDLGDTQYFGPGTRLTVL.

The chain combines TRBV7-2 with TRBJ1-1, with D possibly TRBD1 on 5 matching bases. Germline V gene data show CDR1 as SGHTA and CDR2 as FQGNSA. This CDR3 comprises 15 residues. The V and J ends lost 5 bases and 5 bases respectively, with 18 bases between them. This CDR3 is CASSNIPGVGTEAFF. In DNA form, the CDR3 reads TGTGCCAGCAGCAACATCCCGGGGGTTGGGACTGAAGCTTTCTTT. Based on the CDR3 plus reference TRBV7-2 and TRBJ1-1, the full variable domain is GAGVSQSPSNKVTEKGKDVELRCDPISGHTALYWYRQSLGQGLEFLIYFQGNSAPDKSGLPSDRFSAERTGGSVSTLTIQRTQQEDSAVYLCASSNIPGVGTEAFFGQGTRLTVV.

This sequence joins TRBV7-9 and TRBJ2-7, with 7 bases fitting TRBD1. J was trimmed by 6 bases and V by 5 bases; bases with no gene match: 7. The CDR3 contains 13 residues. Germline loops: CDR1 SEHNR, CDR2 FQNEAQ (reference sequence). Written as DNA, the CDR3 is TGTGCCAGCAGCCTGACAGGGACCGGCGAGCAGTACTTC. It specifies CASSLTGTGEQYF. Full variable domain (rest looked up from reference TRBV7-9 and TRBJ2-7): DTGVSQNPRHKITKRGQNVTFRCDPISEHNRLYWYRQTLGQGPEFLTYFQNEAQLEKSRLLSDRFSAERPKGSFSTLEIQRTEQGDSAMYLCASSLTGTGEQYFGPGTRLTVT.

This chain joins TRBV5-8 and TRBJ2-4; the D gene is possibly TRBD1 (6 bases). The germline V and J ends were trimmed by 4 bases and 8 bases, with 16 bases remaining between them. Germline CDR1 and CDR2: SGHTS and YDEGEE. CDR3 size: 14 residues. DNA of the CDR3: TGTGCCAGCAGCCCCGGGACAACTACCGACATTCAGTACTTC. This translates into CASSPGTTTDIQYF.

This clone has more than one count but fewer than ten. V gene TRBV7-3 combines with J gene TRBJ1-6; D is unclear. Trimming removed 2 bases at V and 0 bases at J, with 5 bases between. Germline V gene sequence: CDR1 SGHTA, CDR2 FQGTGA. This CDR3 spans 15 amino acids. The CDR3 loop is CASSLRSSYNSPLHF. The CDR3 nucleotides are TGTGCCAGCAGCTTACGGAGCTCCTATAATTCACCCCTCCACTTT.

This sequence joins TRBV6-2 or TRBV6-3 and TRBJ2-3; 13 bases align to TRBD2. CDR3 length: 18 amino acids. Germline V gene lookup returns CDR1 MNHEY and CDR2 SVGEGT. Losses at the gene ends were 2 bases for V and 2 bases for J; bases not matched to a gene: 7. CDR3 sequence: CASSYGGLAGYTTDTQYF. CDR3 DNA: TGTGCCAGCAGTTACGGGGGACTAGCGGGGTACACCACAGATACGCAGTATTTT.

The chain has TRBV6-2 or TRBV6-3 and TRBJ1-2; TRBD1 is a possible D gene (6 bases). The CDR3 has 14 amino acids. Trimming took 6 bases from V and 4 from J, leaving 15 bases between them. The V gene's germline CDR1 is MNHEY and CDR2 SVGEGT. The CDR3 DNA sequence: TGTGCCAGCAGCCCACAGCAGGGGATCTATGGCTACACCTTC. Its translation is CASSPQQGIYGYTF.

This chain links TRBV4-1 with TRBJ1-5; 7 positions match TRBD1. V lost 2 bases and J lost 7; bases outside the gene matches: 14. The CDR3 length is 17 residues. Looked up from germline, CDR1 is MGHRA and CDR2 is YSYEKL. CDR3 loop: CASSQSWGTATGQPQHF. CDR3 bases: TGCGCCAGCAGCCAATCCTGGGGGACAGCGACCGGACAGCCCCAGCATTTT.

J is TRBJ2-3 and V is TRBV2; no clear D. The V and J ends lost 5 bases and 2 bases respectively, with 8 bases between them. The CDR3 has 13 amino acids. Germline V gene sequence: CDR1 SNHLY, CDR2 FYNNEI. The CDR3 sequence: CASSFQFTDTQYF. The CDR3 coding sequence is TGTGCCAGCAGTTTCCAGTTCACAGATACGCAGTATTTT.